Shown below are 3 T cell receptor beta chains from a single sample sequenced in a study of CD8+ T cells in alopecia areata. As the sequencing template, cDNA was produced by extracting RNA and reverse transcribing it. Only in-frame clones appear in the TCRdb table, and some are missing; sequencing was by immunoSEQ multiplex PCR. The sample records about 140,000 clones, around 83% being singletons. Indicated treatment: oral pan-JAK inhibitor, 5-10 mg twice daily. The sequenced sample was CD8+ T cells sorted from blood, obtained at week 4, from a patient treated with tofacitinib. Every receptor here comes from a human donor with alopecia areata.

DNA of the CDR3: TGTGCCAGCAGTTTCTCCGGCTCGAACACTGAAGCTTTCTTT. Its translation is CASSFSGSNTEAFF. V usage is TRBV27 and J usage is TRBJ1-1; D gene unclear. Germline-derived CDR1 and CDR2 are MNHEY and SMNVEV (reference sequence). This CDR3 comprises 14 residues. With 3 bases removed from V and 1 base from J, the gap between germline ends came to 9 bases.

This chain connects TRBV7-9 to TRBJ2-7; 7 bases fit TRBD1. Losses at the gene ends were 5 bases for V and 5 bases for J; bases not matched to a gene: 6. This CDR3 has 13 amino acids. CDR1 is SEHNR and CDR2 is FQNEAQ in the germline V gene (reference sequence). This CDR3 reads CASSPRTGHEQYF. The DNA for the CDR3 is TGTGCCAGCAGCCCCCGGACAGGCCACGAGCAGTACTTC. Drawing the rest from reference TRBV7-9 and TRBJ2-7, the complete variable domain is DTGVSQNPRHKITKRGQNVTFRCDPISEHNRLYWYRQTLGQGPEFLTYFQNEAQLEKSRLLSDRFSAERPKGSFSTLEIQRTEQGDSAMYLCASSPRTGHEQYFGPGTRLTVT.

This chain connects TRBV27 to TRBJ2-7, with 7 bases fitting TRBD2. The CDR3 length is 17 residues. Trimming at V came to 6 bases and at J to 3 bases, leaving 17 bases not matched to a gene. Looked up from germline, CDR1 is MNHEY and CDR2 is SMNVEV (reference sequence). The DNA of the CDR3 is TGTGCCAGCAGGGCTAGCGGTGGAGTGGGTTTTAACTACGAGCAGTACTTC. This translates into CASRASGGVGFNYEQYF.